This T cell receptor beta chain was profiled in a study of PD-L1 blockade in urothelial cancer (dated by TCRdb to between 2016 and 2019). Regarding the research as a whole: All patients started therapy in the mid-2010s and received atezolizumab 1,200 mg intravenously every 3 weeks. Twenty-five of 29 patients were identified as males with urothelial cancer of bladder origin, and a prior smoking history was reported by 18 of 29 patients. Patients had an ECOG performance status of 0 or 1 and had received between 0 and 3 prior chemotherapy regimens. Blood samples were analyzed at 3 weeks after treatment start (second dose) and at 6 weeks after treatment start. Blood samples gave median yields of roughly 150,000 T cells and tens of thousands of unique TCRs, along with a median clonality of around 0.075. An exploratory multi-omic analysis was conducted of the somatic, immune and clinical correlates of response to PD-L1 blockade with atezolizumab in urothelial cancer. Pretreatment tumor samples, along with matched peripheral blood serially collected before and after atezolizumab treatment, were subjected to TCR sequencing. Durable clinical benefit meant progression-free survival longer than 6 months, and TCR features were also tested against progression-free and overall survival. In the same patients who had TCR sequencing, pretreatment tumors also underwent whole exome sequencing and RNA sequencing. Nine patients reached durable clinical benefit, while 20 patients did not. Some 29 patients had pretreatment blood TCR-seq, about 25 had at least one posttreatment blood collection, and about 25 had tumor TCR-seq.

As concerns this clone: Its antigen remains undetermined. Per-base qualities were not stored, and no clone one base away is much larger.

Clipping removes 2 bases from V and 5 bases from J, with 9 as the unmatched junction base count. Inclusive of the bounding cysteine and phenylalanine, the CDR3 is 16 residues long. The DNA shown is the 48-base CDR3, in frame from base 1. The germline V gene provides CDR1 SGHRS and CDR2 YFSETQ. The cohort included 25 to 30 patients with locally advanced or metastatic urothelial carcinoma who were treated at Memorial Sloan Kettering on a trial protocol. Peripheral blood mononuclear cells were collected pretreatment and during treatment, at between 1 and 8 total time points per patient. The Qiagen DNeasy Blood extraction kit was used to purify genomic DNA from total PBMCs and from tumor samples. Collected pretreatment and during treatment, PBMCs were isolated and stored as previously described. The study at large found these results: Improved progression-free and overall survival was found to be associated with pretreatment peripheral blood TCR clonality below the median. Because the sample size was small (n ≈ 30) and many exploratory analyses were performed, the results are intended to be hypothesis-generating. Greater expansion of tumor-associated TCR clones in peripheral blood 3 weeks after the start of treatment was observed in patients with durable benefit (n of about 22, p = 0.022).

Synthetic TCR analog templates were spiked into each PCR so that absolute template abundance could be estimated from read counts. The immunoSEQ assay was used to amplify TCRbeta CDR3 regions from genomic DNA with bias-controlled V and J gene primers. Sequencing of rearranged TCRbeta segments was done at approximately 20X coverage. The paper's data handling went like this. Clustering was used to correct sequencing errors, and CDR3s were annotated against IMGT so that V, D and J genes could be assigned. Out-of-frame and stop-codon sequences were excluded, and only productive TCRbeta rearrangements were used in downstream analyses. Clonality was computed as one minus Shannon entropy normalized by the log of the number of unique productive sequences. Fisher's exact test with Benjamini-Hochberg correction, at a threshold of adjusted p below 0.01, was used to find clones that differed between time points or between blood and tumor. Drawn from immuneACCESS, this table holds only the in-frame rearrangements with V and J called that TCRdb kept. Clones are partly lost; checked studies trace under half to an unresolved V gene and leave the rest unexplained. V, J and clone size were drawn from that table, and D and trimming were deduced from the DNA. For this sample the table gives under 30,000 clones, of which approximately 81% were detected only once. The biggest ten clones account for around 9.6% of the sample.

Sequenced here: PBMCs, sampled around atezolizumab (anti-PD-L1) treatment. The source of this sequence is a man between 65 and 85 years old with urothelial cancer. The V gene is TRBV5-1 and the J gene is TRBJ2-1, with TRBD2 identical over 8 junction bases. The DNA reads TGCGCCAGCAGCTTTTATCAAGCGGGAGAGGACAATGAGCAGTTCTTC. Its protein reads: CASSFYQAGEDNEQFF.